The sequence of this TCR beta chain was determined in a study of blood T cells in healthy people across ages. Background on the study: There was about one barcoded beta molecule captured by template switching per two T cells. The study, taken as a whole, reports: In these data, TCR beta diversity tracked strongly with naive T cell percentage. Bulk PBMC profiling left naive and antigen-experienced comparisons inconclusive.

PCR was performed a second time for about 6 to 12 cycles using a sample-barcoded 5' primer and a J-beta primer mix. TCRdb used MiXCR to reprocess the 5' RACE reads, holding one entry per CDR3 protein. The sample yields hundreds of thousands of distinct CDR3 sequences, about 28% seen once. Trimming left V 2 bases short and J 4 bases short, with 14 bases between. The length of the CDR3 is 15 residues. From germline, CDR1 is SGHRS and CDR2 YFSETQ. Turning to this clonotype: Its specificity is not known. A single base separates this from a much larger clone, so it may be a read error.

Per sample, a minimum of 6.5 million PBMCs were isolated. The chain couples TRBV5-1 to TRBJ2-3; D may be TRBD1 (5 bases). Material: blood. The source is a woman older than 75 in good health. The CDR3 DNA reads as TGCGCCAGCAGCTTAGAAAGGCAGGGCGCAGATACGCAGTATTTT. The encoded protein is CASSLERQGADTQYF.